Below, 10 T cell receptor beta chains from the same sample are listed, as sequenced in a study of T-cell memory formation after mild COVID-19. TCRdb processed the 5' RACE reads anew with MiXCR; each CDR3 protein has one entry. The table records approximately 100,000 distinct CDR3 sequences, roughly 10% of them present only once. The sequenced material came from PBMCs or a T cell subset sorted from them (not recorded which). These TCRs come from a man aged 18 to 29 who had mild COVID-19 (a few samples of this study predate the infection). Cell type and time point are not known.

V gene TRBV7-9 combines with J gene TRBJ1-4, with 7 nucleotides matching TRBD1. The CDR3 sequence is 16 residues long. The junction had 10 bases not matched to a gene; V was cut back by 5 bases and J by 4 bases. CDR1 is SEHNR, CDR2 FQNEAQ, per germline (reference sequence). CDR3 DNA sequence: TGTGCCAGCAGCCCAGGCCCGGGACAGCGTAATGAAAAACTGTTTTTT. This codes for CASSPGPGQRNEKLFF.

This clonotype was found a few times. The chain couples TRBV9 to TRBJ2-1; a possible D gene is TRBD2 (5 bases). This CDR3 is 15 amino acids long. V lost 5 bases and J lost 6, with 18 bases in between. The V gene's germline CDR1 is SGDLS and CDR2 YYNGEE. The CDR3: CASSEGTNGLNEQFF. As DNA, the CDR3 is TGTGCCAGCAGTGAGGGAACGAATGGGCTCAATGAGCAGTTCTTC.

The chain joins TRBV4-1 to TRBJ2-7; the D is unclear. V lost 3 bases to trimming and J lost 7 bases, with 13 bases between them. The length of the CDR3 is 13 residues. Looked up from germline, CDR1 is MGHRA and CDR2 is YSYEKL. CDR3 loop: CASSQGSIGEQYF. As DNA, the CDR3 is TGCGCCAGCAGCCAGGGGTCAATAGGTGAGCAGTACTTC.

This clonotype was observed a handful of times. The genes are TRBV4-1 and TRBJ2-4, with 15 nucleotides matching TRBD2. Trimming cost V 2 bases and J 7 bases; bases outside gene matches: 6. Germline loops: CDR1 MGHRA, CDR2 YSYEKL. This CDR3 region has 17 residues. CDR3 in DNA: TGCGCCAGCAGCCAAATTGAAGGGACTAGCGGGGGGAACATTCAGTACTTC. Its translation: CASSQIEGTSGGNIQYF.

This clonotype has ten or more counts. The chain uses TRBV5-1 and TRBJ1-1; no reliable D call. The CDR3 covers 14 residues. CDR1 SGHRS and CDR2 YFSETQ come from the germline V gene. The V gene lost 0 bases and the J gene lost 0 bases, with 6 bases spanning the gap. CDR3 protein: CASSLDALNTEAFF. For the CDR3, the DNA is TGCGCCAGCAGCTTGGACGCCCTGAACACTGAAGCTTTCTTT. Using reference TRBV5-1 and TRBJ1-1 for the parts outside the CDR3, the full variable domain is KAGVTQTPRYLIKTRGQQVTLSCSPISGHRSVSWYQQTPGQGLQFLFEYFSETQRNKGNFPGRFSGRQFSNSRSEMNVSTLELGDSALYLCASSLDALNTEAFFGQGTRLTVV.

This clonotype was seen repeatedly, ten times or more. The rearrangement joins TRBV6-6 to TRBJ1-5, with D possibly being TRBD1 (6 bases). This CDR3 region has 16 residues. V gave up 6 bases and J gave up 7 bases, with 22 bases separating them. CDR1 is MNHNY, CDR2 SVGAGI, per germline (reference sequence). The CDR3 loop reads CASSFEPPGEGQPQHF. CDR3 DNA: TGTGCCAGCAGCTTCGAACCCCCAGGGGAAGGACAGCCCCAGCATTTT.

This chain joins TRBV10-3 and TRBJ1-5; tentative D call: TRBD1 (5 bases). The germline gives CDR1 ENHRY, CDR2 SYGVKD. V shed 3 bases and J shed 6 bases, with 9 bases lying between them. The CDR3 has 13 amino acids. CDR3 loop: CAISDRAGQPQHF. For the CDR3, the DNA is TGTGCCATCAGTGACAGGGCGGGTCAGCCCCAGCATTTT.

The CDR3 spells CASSLSSGANQPQHF. The DNA of the CDR3 is TGTGCCAGCAGCTTAAGTTCTGGGGCCAATCAGCCCCAGCATTTT. The V gene is TRBV7-3, the J gene TRBJ1-5; possible D gene TRBD1, 5 bases. This CDR3 region has 15 residues. Trimming took 1 base from V and 3 from J, leaving 10 bases between them. Germline values: CDR1 SGHTA, CDR2 FQGTGA.

There are a few counts of this clonotype. V usage is TRBV4-2 and J usage is TRBJ2-1, with 9 positions matching TRBD2. The CDR3 runs 17 residues. Trimming cost V 1 base and J 9 bases; bases outside gene matches: 13. The germline CDR1 and CDR2 sequences are LGHNA and YNFKEQ. CDR3 in DNA: TGTGCCAGCAGCCAAGTTGGCGGGGGGGGGCGTATTGGTGAGCAGTTCTTC. As protein: CASSQVGGGGRIGEQFF.

A few counts support this clonotype. This chain links TRBV4-2 with TRBJ2-7; TRBD1 matches at 7 bases. Germline-derived CDR1 and CDR2 are LGHNA and YNFKEQ. CDR3 size: 16 residues. The V and J ends lost 3 bases and 5 bases, in that order; junction bases with no gene match: 13. The DNA of the CDR3 is TGTGCCAGCAGCCACGCTGGGACGGACAGGTTCGACGAGCAGTACTTC. Its protein product is CASSHAGTDRFDEQYF.